This T cell receptor beta chain was recovered during a study of regulatory T cells in long-lasting Graves disease. About the study: Duration of antithyroid drug therapy among newly diagnosed Graves' patients was under 3 months. Study results and caveats: Those with persistent disease had in common more public clonotypes (about 3,000) than new patients (around 910).

CDR3 size: 15 residues. V dropped 7 bases and J dropped 2; count of bases not matched to a gene: 9. Germline V gene sequence: CDR1 SNHLY, CDR2 FYNNEI. Sample time point: newly diagnosed GD, antithyroid drugs for less than 3 months. There was RNA extracted from PBMCs, and the TCR library was made from it. Building of the TCR beta libraries involved iRepertoire HTBI primers and Arm-PCR of CDR3 regions. TCRdb redid the calling of the multiplex PCR reads with MiXCR, one entry per CDR3 protein. The sample consists of about 540,000 distinct CDR3 sequences, 13% of them appearing once. Points on this clonotype: Its target is unknown.

This sample was shared with a second study, whose subject was T cells in Graves' hyperthyroidism and ophthalmopathy. That work adds: First-round RT-PCR targeting the TCR CDR3 was performed with the HTBI primer set. Most clonotypes that expanded in the thyroid above 0.001 also showed up in blood.

This TCR derives from a man aged 25 to 40 with Graves disease. The rearrangement links TRBV2 to TRBJ2-3; TRBD2 matches at 7 bases. The starting material was peripheral blood mononuclear cells (PBMCs), obtained at new diagnosis, from a patient treated with antithyroid drugs. The CDR3 nucleotides are TGTGCCAGCACTATTGGGGAGGGCTCCACAGATACGCAGTATTTT. Its protein product is CASTIGEGSTDTQYF.